What follows describes a single TCR beta chain. This record comes from a study of monozygotic twins with inflammatory bowel disease. The CDR3 covers 16 residues. Per the germline V gene, CDR1 is SGHRS and CDR2 is YFSETQ. TCRdb reprocessed the 5' RACE reads; each CDR3 protein has one entry and no DNA is given. Its table lists roughly 160,000 distinct CDR3 sequences. The sequenced sample was blood. This receptor was taken from a human donor with ulcerative colitis or Crohn's disease, or a healthy co-twin of an affected twin (not recorded which). The chain is built from TRBV5-1 and TRBJ2-2; TCRdb gives TRBD2 as the D gene, but with no DNA this cannot be confirmed. The CDR3 spells CASSLVVAANTGELFF.